Following are 6 T cell receptor beta chains from one sample sequenced in a study of blood T cells in healthy people across ages. Together with a sample-barcoded 5' primer, a J-beta primer mix was included in a second PCR lasting about 7 to 12 cycles. A single record per CDR3 protein comes from TCRdb applying MiXCR to the 5' RACE reads. The sample has 1 million or so distinct CDR3 sequences; approximately 26% are singletons. The same sample was also studied in work on T cells of mothers and their children.

Sequencing was performed on blood. Receptors originate from a girl aged 2 to 10 in good health.

V gene TRBV27 combines with J gene TRBJ2-5; a possible D gene is TRBD1 (6 bases). The J call could be wrong; TRBJ2-1 is a better fit for the DNA end. The germline V gene has CDR1 MNHEY and CDR2 SMNVEV (reference sequence). This CDR3 spans 15 amino acids. CDR3 sequence reads: CASSIGQSPYNEQFF. CDR3 DNA sequence: TGTGCCAGCAGCATAGGACAGTCACCATACAATGAGCAGTTCTTC.

This chain joins TRBV29-1 and TRBJ2-7; 7 bases are shared with TRBD1. This CDR3 has 17 amino acids. Germline loops: CDR1 SQVTM, CDR2 ANQGSEA. V was clipped by 2 bases and J by 0 bases; unmatched bases: 13. The CDR3 loop is CSVELTRPGQASYEQYF. CDR3 coding DNA: TGCAGCGTTGAATTAACCCGGCCAGGACAGGCCTCCTACGAGCAGTACTTC.

This clonotype turned up a few times. The chain carries TRBV21-1 and TRBJ1-6; the table calls TRBD1, which could not be checked here. TRBV21-1 is given as a pseudogene. This CDR3 region has 16 residues. The CDR3 DNA is TGTGCCAGCAGCAAAGGTAGACAGGGATGTAATTCACCCCTCCACTTT. Translated, it gives CASSKGRQGCNSPLHF.

In its sample, this clonotype was seen many times. The DNA for the CDR3 is TGCAGCGTTGAAGTGGCAGGTGGATTCAATGAGCAGTTCTTC. Amino acid sequence: CSVEVAGGFNEQFF. The rearrangement links TRBV29-1 to TRBJ2-1; D unclear. CDR3 length: 14 amino acids. Germline values: CDR1 SQVTM, CDR2 ANQGSEA. V was shortened by 1 base and J by 6 bases, with 13 bases between the two germline ends.

In regard to this clonotype: At one boundary the junction diverges from the germline segment, which might be a read error. The rearrangement joins TRBV27 to TRBJ2-7; no clear D gene. Germline loops: CDR1 MNHEY, CDR2 SMNVEV (reference sequence). CDR3 length: 15 amino acids. CDR3 residues: CANSLSPDRSYEQYF. The DNA of the CDR3 is TGTGCCAACAGTTTATCTCCAGATCGCTCCTACGAGCAGTACTTC.

V and J are TRBV12-3 or TRBV12-4 and TRBJ2-7; D gene uncertain. Between the trimmed V and J ends, which lost 5 bases and 2 bases, there was a span of 10 bases. This CDR3 region has 13 residues. The CDR3 nucleotides are TGTGCCAGCAGTCGAGCGCTCCCCTACGAGCAGTACTTC. It specifies CASSRALPYEQYF.